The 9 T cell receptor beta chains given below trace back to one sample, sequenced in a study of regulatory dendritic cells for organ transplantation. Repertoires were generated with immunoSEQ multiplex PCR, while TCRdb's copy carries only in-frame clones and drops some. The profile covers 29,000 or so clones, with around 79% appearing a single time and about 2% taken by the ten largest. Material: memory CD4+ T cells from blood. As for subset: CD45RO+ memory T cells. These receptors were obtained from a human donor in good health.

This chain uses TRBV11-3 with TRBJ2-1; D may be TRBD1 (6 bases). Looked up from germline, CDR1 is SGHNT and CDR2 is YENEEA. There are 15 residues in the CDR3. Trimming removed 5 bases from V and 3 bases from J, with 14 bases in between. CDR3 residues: CASSPRGQIYNEQFF. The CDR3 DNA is TGTGCCAGCAGCCCACGGGGACAAATCTACAATGAGCAGTTCTTC.

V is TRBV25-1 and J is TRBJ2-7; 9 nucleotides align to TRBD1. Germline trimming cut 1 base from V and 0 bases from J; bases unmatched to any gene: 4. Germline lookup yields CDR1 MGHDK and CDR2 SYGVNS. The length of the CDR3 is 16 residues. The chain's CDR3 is CASSESRTGASYEQYF. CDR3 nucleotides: TGTGCCAGCAGTGAATCCAGGACAGGGGCCTCCTACGAGCAGTACTTC.

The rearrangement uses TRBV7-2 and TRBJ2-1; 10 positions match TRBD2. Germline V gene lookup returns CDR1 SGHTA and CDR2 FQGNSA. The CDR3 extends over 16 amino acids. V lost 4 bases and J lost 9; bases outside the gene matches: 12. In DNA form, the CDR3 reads TGTGCCAGCAGCTCAAGAGCGGGAGGGCTGAGGGGTGAGCAGTTCTTC. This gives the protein CASSSRAGGLRGEQFF.

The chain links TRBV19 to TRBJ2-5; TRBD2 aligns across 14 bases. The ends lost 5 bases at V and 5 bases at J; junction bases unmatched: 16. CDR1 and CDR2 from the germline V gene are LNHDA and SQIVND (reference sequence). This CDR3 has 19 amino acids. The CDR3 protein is CASSGRAPTSGRARETQYF. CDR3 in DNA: TGTGCCAGTAGTGGCAGGGCCCCGACTAGCGGGAGGGCCCGCGAGACCCAGTACTTC.

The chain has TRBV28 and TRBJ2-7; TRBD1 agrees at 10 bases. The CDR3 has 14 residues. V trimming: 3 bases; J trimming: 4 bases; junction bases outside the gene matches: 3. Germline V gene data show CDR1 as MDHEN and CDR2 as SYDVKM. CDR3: CASSFGTGDYEQYF. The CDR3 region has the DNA TGTGCCAGCAGTTTTGGGACAGGGGATTACGAGCAGTACTTC. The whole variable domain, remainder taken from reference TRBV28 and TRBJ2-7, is DVKVTQSSRYLVKRTGEKVFLECVQDMDHENMFWYRQDPGLGLRLIYFSYDVKMKEKGDIPEGYSVSREKKERFSLILESASTNQTSMYLCASSFGTGDYEQYFGPGTRLTVT.

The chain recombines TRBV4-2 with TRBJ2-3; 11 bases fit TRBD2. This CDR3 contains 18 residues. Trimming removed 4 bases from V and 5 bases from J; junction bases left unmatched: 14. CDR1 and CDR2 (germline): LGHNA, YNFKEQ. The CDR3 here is CASSPTSGGGGAGDTQYF. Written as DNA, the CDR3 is TGTGCCAGCAGCCCTACTAGCGGGGGAGGTGGAGCCGGAGATACGCAGTATTTT.

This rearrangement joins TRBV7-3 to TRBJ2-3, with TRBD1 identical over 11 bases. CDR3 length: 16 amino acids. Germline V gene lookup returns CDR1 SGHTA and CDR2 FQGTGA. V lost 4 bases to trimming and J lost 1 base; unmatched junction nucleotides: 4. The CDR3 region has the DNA TGTGCCAGCAGCTCTTGGACAGGGGGCGGCACAGATACGCAGTATTTT. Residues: CASSSWTGGGTDTQYF.

The CDR3 DNA reads as TGTGCCAGCACACCCGGGGACCTAGCCAAAAACATTCAGTACTTC. As protein: CASTPGDLAKNIQYF. J is TRBJ2-4 and V is TRBV2, with D possibly being TRBD1 or TRBD2 (5 bases each). CDR3 length: 15 amino acids. Trimming stripped 7 bases from V and 0 bases from J, with 13 bases between. Per the germline V gene, CDR1 is SNHLY and CDR2 is FYNNEI.

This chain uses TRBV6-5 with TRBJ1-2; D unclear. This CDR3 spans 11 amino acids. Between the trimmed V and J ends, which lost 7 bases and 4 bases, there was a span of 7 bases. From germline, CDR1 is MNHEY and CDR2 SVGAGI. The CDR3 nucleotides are TGTGCCAGCACCGACTCCTATGGCTACACCTTC. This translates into CASTDSYGYTF.